This is a list of T cell receptor beta chains from one sample in a study of shared clonotypes between healthy human individuals. Data came from immunoSEQ multiplex PCR; TCRdb stores just in-frame clones and leaves some out. This repertoire shows some 1.5 million clones, about 96% found once; its top ten account for over 1%. The sequenced sample was naive CD4+ T cells sorted from blood. These receptors all come from a man in his thirties or forties in good health. Each CDR3 is given with its conserved first and last residue. The D gene is left open where the match is weak. Not all rows give a size; the values are once, few, many and, for expanded clones, a class.

v_call	clone_size	d_call	j_call	cdr3_nt	cdr3_aa
TRBV15	-	-	TRBJ2-1	TGTGCCACCAGTGTGTCGCCAGTCGATGAGCAGTTCTTC	CATSVSPVDEQFF
TRBV28	-	-	TRBJ1-4	TGTGCCAGCAGTTTAATTAACAGAGAGAATGAAAAACTGTTTTTT	CASSLINRENEKLFF
TRBV28	once	-	TRBJ1-1	TGTGCCAGCAGAAAACAGGGGAACACTGAAGCTTTCTTT	CASRKQGNTEAFF
TRBV5-6	-	TRBD1	TRBJ1-3	TGTGCCAGCAGCTTGTACGGGGGACAGGGACCCTCTGGAAACACCATATATTTT	CASSLYGGQGPSGNTIYF
TRBV9	once	-	TRBJ2-7	TGTGCCAGCAGCCCGACGACTAGTTCCTACGAGCAGTACTTC	CASSPTTSSYEQYF
TRBV5-6	once	-	TRBJ2-3	TGTGCCAGCGCTACAGGACGTACAGATACGCAGTATTTT	CASATGRTDTQYF
TRBV7-2	-	TRBD1	TRBJ1-5	TGTGCCAGCAGTTCAGACAGGGGATCCAATCAGCCCCAGCATTTT	CASSSDRGSNQPQHF
TRBV28	-	-	TRBJ2-1	TGTGCCAGCAGGAGGGATTTAGGTGAGCAGTTCTTC	CASRRDLGEQFF
TRBV7-2	-	TRBD2	TRBJ2-1	TGTGCCAGCAGCTTGGGAGGGCTCTTTTACAATGAGCAGTTCTTC	CASSLGGLFYNEQFF
TRBV10-3	-	TRBD2	TRBJ2-1	TGTGCCATCACCGGACAGACGACTAGCGGGAGAGGCGGTTACAATGAGCAGTTCTTC	CAITGQTTSGRGGYNEQFF
TRBV5-5	-	TRBD1	TRBJ1-5	TGTGCCAGCAGCCGGACAGGGGTCCAGCCCCAGCATTTT	CASSRTGVQPQHF
TRBV5-4	-	-	TRBJ2-1	TGTGCCAGCAGCTTCGGGACCCCCTTAGACAATGAGCAGTTCTTC	CASSFGTPLDNEQFF
TRBV5-1	-	TRBD1	TRBJ2-7	TGCGCCAGCAGCTTGAGAGTTGGCGGACAGGGACCTTACGAGCAGTACTTC	CASSLRVGGQGPYEQYF
TRBV27	-	-	TRBJ2-1	TGTGCCAGCAGTTTTACGGACTACAACAATGAGCAGTTCTTC	CASSFTDYNNEQFF
TRBV19	-	-	TRBJ1-1	TGTGCCAGTAGTTCCTGGGACACTGAAGCTTTCTTT	CASSSWDTEAFF
TRBV6-5	once	-	TRBJ2-4	TGTGCCAGCAGTTACTCGTCCTTAGCCAAAAACATTCAGTACTTC	CASSYSSLAKNIQYF
TRBV29-1	-	-	TRBJ2-7	TGCAGCGTTCGTACAGGGAGGAGCGAGCAGTACTTC	CSVRTGRSEQYF
TRBV4-1	-	TRBD2	TRBJ2-3	TGCGCCAGCAGCAAAAGCGGGACTCGCACAGATACGCAGTATTTT	CASSKSGTRTDTQYF
TRBV28	-	-	TRBJ2-2	TGTGCCAGCAGTTTGCTTAAGGGGGTGAACACCGGGGAGCTGTTTTTT	CASSLLKGVNTGELFF
TRBV19	-	-	TRBJ1-1	TGTGCCAGTACCCGGGGGGGGACGGGTACTGAAGCTTTCTTT	CASTRGGTGTEAFF
TRBV5-4	-	TRBD1	TRBJ2-7	TGTGCCAGCAGTTTGTATAAACAGGGGAACTACGAGCAGTACTTC	CASSLYKQGNYEQYF
TRBV7-2	once	TRBD2	TRBJ2-5	TGTGCCAGCAGCCGTAGCGGGGGGCCAGAGACCCAGTACTTC	CASSRSGGPETQYF
TRBV10-3	-	-	TRBJ2-2	TGTGCCATCAGAAACAGAGGCCCGAACACCGGGGAGCTGTTTTTT	CAIRNRGPNTGELFF
TRBV10-1	-	TRBD1	TRBJ2-7	TGCCACACCCCCGGTAGGGACAGGGCCCACGAGCAGTACTTC	CHTPGRDRAHEQYF
TRBV29-1	-	TRBD1	TRBJ2-7	TGCAGCGCCCGGGACAGGGAGGACGAGCAGTACTTC	CSARDREDEQYF
TRBV6-1	once	-	TRBJ1-2	TGTGCCAGTTACGCAAAGGGACGGGCTAACTATGGCTACACCTTC	CASYAKGRANYGYTF
TRBV14	few	TRBD2	TRBJ2-7	TGTGCCAGCAGCCAAGTAGCGGGAGGTAACTACGAGCAGTACTTC	CASSQVAGGNYEQYF
TRBV5-5	-	TRBD1	TRBJ1-4	TGTGCCAGCAGCCCAACCGGGACAGGGAATGAAAAACTGTTTTTT	CASSPTGTGNEKLFF
TRBV5-4	-	-	TRBJ1-1	TGTGCCAGCAGCCCAGCACGCGAGATCATGAACACTGAAGCTTTCTTT	CASSPAREIMNTEAFF
TRBV5-6	once	-	TRBJ1-4	TGTGCCAGCACCGACGGATCTAATGAAAAACTGTTTTTT	CASTDGSNEKLFF
TRBV10-1	-	-	TRBJ2-1	TGCGCCAGCAGTGAGAGTAGGTCCTACAATGAGCAGTTCTTC	CASSESRSYNEQFF
TRBV7-7	-	TRBD1	TRBJ2-2	TGTGCTAGCAGCTCTCACCCGACAGGGCCACAGAACACCGGGGAGCTGTTTTTT	CASSSHPTGPQNTGELFF
TRBV5-1	once	TRBD2	TRBJ2-1	TGCGCCAGCAGCTCCTTTAGCGGGAGGGACAATGAGCAGTTCTTC	CASSSFSGRDNEQFF
TRBV5-1	-	-	TRBJ2-5	TGCGCCAGCAGCTTTCCCCATGAGCGGGTAAATCAAGAGACCCAGTACTTC	CASSFPHERVNQETQYF
TRBV10-3	once	-	TRBJ2-1	TGTGCCATCAGTGAACGCGGTGAGCAGTTCTTC	CAISERGEQFF
TRBV10-3	-	TRBD1	TRBJ1-1	TGTGCCATCAGTGTAAGACAGGGTATGGAGAGCACTGAAGCTTTCTTT	CAISVRQGMESTEAFF
TRBV5-5	-	-	TRBJ1-5	TGTGCCAGCAGCTTGGATTTGTTCTGGCAGCCCCAGCATTTT	CASSLDLFWQPQHF
TRBV29-1	-	TRBD2	TRBJ2-1	TGCAGCGTTGGAAGAGCGGGAGTTGGGGCCAATGAGCAGTTCTTC	CSVGRAGVGANEQFF
TRBV9	-	-	TRBJ2-5	TGTGCCAGCAGCGCCCGGGCCGGCGGTTCGTGGGAGACCCAGTACTTC	CASSARAGGSWETQYF
TRBV28	-	-	TRBJ2-7	TGTGCCAGCACTGCTTCCCAGGGATGGGGCTACGAGCAGTACTTC	CASTASQGWGYEQYF
TRBV15	-	-	TRBJ1-1	TGTGCCACCAGCAGGCCTTTTCTGAACACTGAAGCTTTCTTT	CATSRPFLNTEAFF
TRBV28	-	-	TRBJ1-2	TGTGCCAGCAGTTTCCGGGCCGCTAACTATGGCTACACCTTC	CASSFRAANYGYTF
TRBV6-1	-	-	TRBJ1-1	TGTGCCAGCAGTGAAAGGGGTCCAAGCTTCCTAGGCACTGAAGCTTTCTTT	CASSERGPSFLGTEAFF
TRBV10-3	-	-	TRBJ2-1	TGTGCCATCTGTTGCGTCGGTGGAAATGAGCAGTTCTTC	CAICCVGGNEQFF
TRBV12-5	-	TRBD1	TRBJ2-3	TGTGCTAGTGCTCTGACAGGGGCGGCAGATACGCAGTATTTT	CASALTGAADTQYF
TRBV6-1	-	-	TRBJ2-7	TGTGCCAGCAGTTTAGTCGCGGGGACCTACGAGCAGTACTTC	CASSLVAGTYEQYF
TRBV10-3	-	-	TRBJ2-2	TGTGCCATCAGCCAGGACGGGTTGAACACCGGGGAGCTGTTTTTT	CAISQDGLNTGELFF
TRBV6-1	-	-	TRBJ2-7	TGTGCCAGCAGTGCGTGGGCCACCTACGAGCAGTACTTC	CASSAWATYEQYF
TRBV9	few	-	TRBJ2-7	TGTGCCAGCAGCGTAGCAGGGTATCCAGACTACGAGCAGTACTTC	CASSVAGYPDYEQYF
TRBV7-9	-	-	TRBJ1-2	TGTGCCAGCAGCTCAATCTATGGCTACACCTTC	CASSSIYGYTF
TRBV7-3	-	TRBD1	TRBJ1-1	TGTGCCAGCAGCTTAATTCCAGGGGGCACTGAAGCTTTCTTT	CASSLIPGGTEAFF
TRBV28	-	TRBD1	TRBJ2-2	TGTGCCAGCCGGAATACCGGGACAGGGGTTTCCGGGGAGCTGTTTTTT	CASRNTGTGVSGELFF
TRBV18	-	TRBD1	TRBJ2-1	TGTGCCAGCTTACGAAAAACCGGGACAGGGGGCGCATACAATGAGCAGTTCTTC	CASLRKTGTGGAYNEQFF
TRBV2	-	TRBD1	TRBJ2-7	TGTGCCAGCAGTACGGACAGGGGAACCCACGAGCAGTACTTC	CASSTDRGTHEQYF
TRBV5-1	-	TRBD2	TRBJ2-2	TGCGCCAGCAGCTTGACTACTAGCGGGAGTGGGGAGCTGTTTTTT	CASSLTTSGSGELFF